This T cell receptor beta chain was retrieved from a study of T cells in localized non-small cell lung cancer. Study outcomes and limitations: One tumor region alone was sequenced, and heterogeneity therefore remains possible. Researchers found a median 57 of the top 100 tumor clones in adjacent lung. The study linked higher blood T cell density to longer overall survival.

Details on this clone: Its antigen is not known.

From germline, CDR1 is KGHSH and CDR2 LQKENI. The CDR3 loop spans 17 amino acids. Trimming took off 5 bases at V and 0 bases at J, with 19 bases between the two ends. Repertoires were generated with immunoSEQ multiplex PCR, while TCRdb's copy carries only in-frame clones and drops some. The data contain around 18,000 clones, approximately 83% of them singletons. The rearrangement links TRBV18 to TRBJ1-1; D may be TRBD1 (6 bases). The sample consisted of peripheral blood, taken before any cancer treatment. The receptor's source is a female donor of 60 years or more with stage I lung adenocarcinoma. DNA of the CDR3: TGTGCCAGCTCATTAGGGGGAGGTCTTCAAATGAACACTGAAGCTTTCTTT. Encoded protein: CASSLGGGLQMNTEAFF.